This T cell receptor beta chain stems from a study of relationships among human T cell subsets (TCRdb year 2010). For the study in its entirety: The study sequenced eight distinct T cell populations from blood: pan T, CD8 cytotoxic, regulatory, Th1, Th2, naive plus transitional, activated and memory cells.

Summary of the overall study and its limitations: Substantial sharing of CDR3s among Th1, Th2 and regulatory T cells was interpreted as suggestive of stochastic cell fate choices. The seven subsets showed no statistically significant differences in V, D and J usage, CDR3 length, or N-nucleotide additions. A CD4+CD8+ double-positive population could not be excluded by the bead-based sorting. Over 60% of CD8+ cytotoxic sequences belonged to clones with over 100 reads, whereas regulatory and Th2 subsets showed few such clones.

CD4+CD25+ regulatory T cells were selected from positively selected CD4+ cells using anti-CD25 beads. Miltenyi superparamagnetic beads coated with subset-specific monoclonal antibodies were used for isolation of the T cell subsets. Every T cell population came from peripheral blood. Whole blood was subjected to Ficoll separation to obtain mononuclear cells, from which monocytes were subsequently depleted using anti-CD14 microbeads. Right after isolation, the cell populations were resuspended in RNAprotect reagent. Germline trimming amounts to 4 bases on V and 6 bases on J, with 8 as the count of junction bases outside the gene matches. Reading from cysteine to phenylalanine, the CDR3 counts 15 amino acids. Here the CDR3 DNA is all that survives: 45 bases in frame from base 1. The CDR1 and CDR2 encoded by the germline V gene are LGHNA and YNFKEQ. For this clonotype: Its target antigen remains unknown. No much larger clone is present one base from it, and per-base qualities are unavailable.

The receptor library was made with multiplex PCR. Sequencer: 454 GS FLX. Semiquantitative ARM-PCR was used to amplify the TCR alpha and beta CDR3 regions from mRNA. ARM-PCR used tagged nested gene-specific primers, after which communal superprimers carried out exponential amplification. Before the first-round PCR products went through the second amplification round, exonuclease was used to remove the nested primers. Amplicons were sequenced on the 454 platform, which allows rapid sequencing of millions of DNA fragments without cloning bias. A read counted as effective if the read could be mapped to both V and J germline segments. Processing in the source paper ran as follows. IRmap, which uses pyromap, a Smith-Waterman modification adapted to 454 sequencing errors, was used to assign reads to germline V, D and J segments. To filter D-beta assignments, cutoffs were set at the 99th percentile of the alignment scores obtained from simulated random sequences. The amino acids between the conserved V-segment Y[YFLI]C motif and the J-segment [FW]GXGT motif were defined as CDR3. Repertoire diversity was estimated with a compound Poisson process model previously applied to large-scale EST data. A cross-contamination detection procedure was applied to argue against sample contamination as the source of shared CDR3s. TCRdb handled the public reads itself, with Q25 trimming in fastp and clone calling in MiXCR, and kept productive beta chains. Rows are combined by CDR3 protein, so each entry shows the most common genes and DNA. The V and J calls were determined by TCRdb, not by the authors. This sample comprises some 13,000 distinct CDR3 sequences, over 50% of them detected only once. Under 2.5% of the sample belongs to the ten largest clones.

This TCR was sampled from a man aged 40-49 years in good health. Sequenced input: Tregs sorted from blood. The rearranged chain carries TRBV4-2 and TRBJ2-1; 8 central bases correspond to TRBD2. In nucleotides, the sequence is TGTGCCAGCAGCCGGGCGGCGGGAGGATCCAATGAGCAGTTCTTC. It codes for CASSRAAGGSNEQFF.